This TCR beta chain was documented in a study of CD8 T cells in ankylosing spondylitis. Each TCR beta library was made by quantitative 5'-RACE that incorporated molecular barcodes. MiXCR, applied by TCRdb to the 5' RACE reads, yields one record per CDR3 protein. The sample yields 250,000 to 350,000 distinct CDR3 sequences, less than 9.5% seen once. Germline V gene lookup returns CDR1 LNHDA and CDR2 SQIVND (reference sequence). The V segment lost 4 bases and the J segment 3 bases; nucleotides outside the gene matches: 5. The CDR3 covers 15 residues. This clonotype was seen a few times. Its specificity is unknown. Points from the study as a whole: Within ankylosing spondylitis blood, a TCR beta motif made up of roughly eight highly homologous variants appeared to be characteristic. Disease-linked clones were CD8+ and relatively rare in peripheral blood. According to the report, clones linked to the disease were significantly enriched in matched synovial fluid samples taken from ankylosing spondylitis patients.

What was sequenced was blood, either unsorted or a sorted T cell fraction (not recorded which). The chain carries TRBV19 and TRBJ1-2, with 10 bases identical to TRBD1. This receptor was obtained from a male donor with ankylosing spondylitis. The CDR3 region has the DNA TGTGCCAGTAGTAGAGACAGGGGGCTGGACTATGGCTACACCTTC. Amino acids: CASSRDRGLDYGYTF.